The present T cell receptor beta chain was sequenced within a study of T cell repertoires in cytomegalovirus infection (dated by TCRdb to between 2018 and 2021). In terms of the full investigation: Donor HLA type was relevant to the analysis, as public TCR beta signatures indicated carriage of CMV infection together with the matching HLA type.

Sequencing instrument: Illumina HiSeq 1500. In-frame beta chains were kept once TCRdb had trimmed the public reads at Q25 with fastp and called clones with MiXCR. CDR3 protein sequences are deduplicated, and each keeps its most common genes and DNA. The sample table lists a few hundred thousand distinct CDR3 sequences, approximately 15% of them with a count of one. Jointly, the top ten make up approximately 44% of the sample. What the study reported, not specific to this receptor: The ex vivo response was dominated by HLA-C-restricted CMV-specific TCR beta clonotypes, which also provided the single most frequent clonotype in two of eight donors. In both this cohort and an independent roughly 400-donor cohort, the cumulative frequency of public TCR beta family members distinguished carriers of CMV infection plus the relevant HLA type.

A word on this clonotype: There is no known antigen for this receptor. Base quality data are lacking; no much larger clone is found one base away.

Taken from the germline V gene, the CDR1 and CDR2 loops are SQVTM and ANQGSEA. The V end gives up 6 bases and the J end 0 bases, leaving 6 bases in the junction not matched to a gene. Counted from cysteine to phenylalanine, this CDR3 has 16 amino acids. Only the CDR3 DNA is retained, 48 bases long and in frame from the first base. The chain is made from TRBV29-1 and TRBJ2-6; 9 bases in the middle match TRBD1. The source is a human donor in good health (CMV status not recorded). Some clones in this sample may be carry-over from other donors' samples. Sequencing was done on a sample of CD8+ T cells from PBMCs. The DNA sequence is given as TGCAGCGTCCGGGACAGGGACTTCTCTGGGGCCAACGTCCTGACTTTC. Translated, it gives CSVRDRDFSGANVLTF.